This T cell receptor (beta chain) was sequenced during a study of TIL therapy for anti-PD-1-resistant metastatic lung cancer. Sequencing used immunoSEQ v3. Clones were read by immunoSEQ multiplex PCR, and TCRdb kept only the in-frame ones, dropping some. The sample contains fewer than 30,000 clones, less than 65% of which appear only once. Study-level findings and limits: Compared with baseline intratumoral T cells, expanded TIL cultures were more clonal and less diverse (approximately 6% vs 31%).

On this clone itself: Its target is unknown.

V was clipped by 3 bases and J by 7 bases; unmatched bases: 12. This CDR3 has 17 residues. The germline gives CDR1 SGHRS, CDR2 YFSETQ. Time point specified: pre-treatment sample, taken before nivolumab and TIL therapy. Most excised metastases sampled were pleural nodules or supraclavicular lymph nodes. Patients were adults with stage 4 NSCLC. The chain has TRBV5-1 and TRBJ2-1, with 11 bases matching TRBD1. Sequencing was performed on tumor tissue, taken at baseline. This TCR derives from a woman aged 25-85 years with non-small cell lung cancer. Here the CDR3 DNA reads TGCGCCAGCAGCTCGGTGGATGCCGGGACAGGGGGGAATGAGCAGTTCTTC. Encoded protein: CASSSVDAGTGGNEQFF.